One sample yielded the 6 T cell receptor beta chains listed below, sequenced in a study of human CD8 memory T cell subsets. UMI-labeled 5' RACE yielded the TCR beta libraries. TCRdb re-called the 5' RACE reads; every CDR3 protein appears as one record, without DNA. The sample table sets out approximately 3,700 distinct CDR3 sequences. The sequenced sample consisted of CD8+ effector memory T cells (TEM) sorted from PBMCs. Documented subset: effector memory CD8 T cells, CCR7- CD45RO+ CD95+. The receptors were gathered from a human donor in good health.

V and J are TRBV2 and TRBJ1-3. There are 12 residues in the CDR3. Germline values: CDR1 SNHLY, CDR2 FYNNEI. This CDR3 is CASESSGNTIYF.

This sequence joins TRBV29-1 and TRBJ2-1; TCRdb picks TRBD2, but there is no DNA to check that call. From germline, CDR1 is SQVTM and CDR2 ANQGSEA. This CDR3 contains 15 residues. This chain's CDR3 is CSVEASGNTYNEQFF.

This clonotype is identified as medium-sized (0.01 to 0.1%) from frequency. The rearrangement joins TRBV10-2 to TRBJ2-4. Looked up from germline, CDR1 is WSHSY and CDR2 is SAAADI. This CDR3 is 13 amino acids long. The CDR3 loop reads CASNDLAKNIQYF.

CDR3 in amino acids: CASSHGLAGVDNEQFF. The V call is TRBV3-1, the J call TRBJ2-1; TCRdb selects TRBD2, and the lack of DNA leaves this call unchecked. The CDR3 loop spans 16 amino acids. In germline, CDR1 is LGHDT, CDR2 YNNKEL (reference sequence).

CDR3: CASTPAPGRKGNQPQHF. The rearrangement links TRBV28 to TRBJ1-5; absent DNA, TCRdb's TRBD1 call cannot be checked. The CDR3 totals 17 residues. Germline V gene lookup returns CDR1 MDHEN and CDR2 SYDVKM.

Judged by frequency, this clonotype is hyperexpanded. The J gene is TRBJ1-2, the V gene TRBV29-1; without DNA, the TCRdb call of TRBD1 cannot be checked. Germline-derived CDR1 and CDR2 are SQVTM and ANQGSEA. The CDR3 spans 15 residues. This CDR3 is CSVDEWGGERYGYTF.